This TCR beta chain was retrieved from a study of regulatory T cells in long-lasting Graves disease. Findings of the study overall: Blood alone, not thyroid tissue, was studied. The TCR repertoire of persistent Graves' patients was less diverse than that of newly diagnosed ones. TRBV28, TRBJ1-2 and TRBJ2-5 were favored in persistent disease.

V lost 5 bases, J lost 0 bases, and 20 bases lay in between. CDR1 and CDR2 from the germline V gene are SGHTA and FQGNSA. CDR3 length: 17 residues. Details on this clonotype: Its cognate antigen is unknown.

Time point in this sample: persistent/refractory GD, antithyroid drugs over 5 years with positive TRAb. PBMCs were the source of the RNA used for TCR sequencing. With iRepertoire HTBI primers and Arm-PCR of CDR3 regions, TCR beta libraries were built. Original methodology: The samples yielded approximately 62 TRBV and more than twelve TRBJ segments. TCRdb re-called the multiplex PCR reads through MiXCR, storing one row per CDR3 protein. The V and J calls were determined by TCRdb, not by the authors. This sample carries about 420,000 distinct CDR3 sequences, 20% to 30% of them seen once, and the ten largest clones take roughly 28%.

The chain joins TRBV7-2 to TRBJ2-7, with D maybe TRBD1 (6 bases). The specimen comprised peripheral blood mononuclear cells (PBMCs), sampled when the disease was refractory, from a patient treated with antithyroid drugs. This TCR came from a female donor with Graves disease. The CDR3 region has the DNA TGTGCCAGCAGCCGACGAAGTGGGCAGGGGAGCTCCTACGAGCAGTACTTC. As protein: CASSRRSGQGSSYEQYF.